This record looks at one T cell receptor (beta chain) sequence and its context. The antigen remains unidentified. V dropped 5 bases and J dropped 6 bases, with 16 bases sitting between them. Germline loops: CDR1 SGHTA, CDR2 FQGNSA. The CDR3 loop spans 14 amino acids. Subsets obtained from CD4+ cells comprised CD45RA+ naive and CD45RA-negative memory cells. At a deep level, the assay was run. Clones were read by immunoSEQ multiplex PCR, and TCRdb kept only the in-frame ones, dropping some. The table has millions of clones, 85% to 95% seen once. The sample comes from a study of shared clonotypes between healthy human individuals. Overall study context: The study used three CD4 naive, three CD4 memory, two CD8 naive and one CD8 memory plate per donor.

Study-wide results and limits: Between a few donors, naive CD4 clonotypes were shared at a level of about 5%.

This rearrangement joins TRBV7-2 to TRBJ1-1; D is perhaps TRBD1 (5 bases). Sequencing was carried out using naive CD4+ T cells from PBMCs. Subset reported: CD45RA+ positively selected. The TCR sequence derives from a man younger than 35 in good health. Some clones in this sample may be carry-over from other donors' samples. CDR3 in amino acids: CASSRTGGGPEAFF. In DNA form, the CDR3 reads TGTGCCAGCAGCCGTACCGGGGGAGGGCCTGAAGCTTTCTTT.